These T cell receptor beta chains were read from a single sample in a study of post-analysis software for immune sequencing data. TCRdb re-called the PCR reads with MiXCR, one entry per CDR3 protein. The profile shows hundreds of thousands of distinct CDR3 sequences, 30% of them singletons. Input material: blood. The receptor set was obtained from a girl aged 10 to 17 with multiple sclerosis. CDR3s include the opening cysteine and the closing phenylalanine or tryptophan. A D gene is named only where the DNA matches it firmly. Where a row states a size, it is once, few, many or the class of an expanded clone; other rows omit it.

cdr3_nt cdr3_aa clone_size j_call v_call d_call
TGTGCCAGCAGCGTATTTAGGACAGGGGACGAGCAGTACTTC CASSVFRTGDEQYF few TRBJ2-7 TRBV9 TRBD1
TGTGCCAGCAGTCCACGTCAGAGCTCCTACGAGCAGTACTTC CASSPRQSSYEQYF many TRBJ2-7 TRBV7-9 NA
TGTGCCAGCAGTTTTAGCGGGAGTAGTGGAGATACGCAGTATTTT CASSFSGSSGDTQYF NA TRBJ2-3 TRBV28 TRBD2
TGTGCCAGCACCCCGACAGGGGGCTACGACGAGCAGTACTTC CASTPTGGYDEQYF few TRBJ2-7 TRBV6-2/TRBV6-3 TRBD1
TGCGCCAGCAGCGAGACCTTTGGGGAGACCCAGTACTTC CASSETFGETQYF NA TRBJ2-5 TRBV5-1 NA
TGCAGTGCGAGACTTTTGGGTCAGCCCCAGCATTTT CSARLLGQPQHF NA TRBJ1-5 TRBV20-1 NA
TGCGCCAGCAGCTTGACGCGACAGGGGAGCTCTGGGGCCAACGTCCTGACTTTC CASSLTRQGSSGANVLTF NA TRBJ2-6 TRBV5-1 TRBD1
TGCAGCGTTGAAGTAGGAAGCTACGAGCAGTACTTC CSVEVGSYEQYF many TRBJ2-7 TRBV29-1 NA
TGTGCCAGCAGCTTAGCGCTAAGCGGGAGTGGCCCAGATACGCAGTATTTT CASSLALSGSGPDTQYF many TRBJ2-3 TRBV7-2 TRBD2
TGTGCCAGCAGCATAATTAGCGGGAGGGACACAGATACGCAGTATTTT CASSIISGRDTDTQYF few TRBJ2-3 TRBV11-2 TRBD2
TGTGCCAGCAGCCCAAGAGGACAGATTTATGAGCAGTTCTTC CASSPRGQIYEQFF few TRBJ2-1 TRBV6-6 NA
TGTGCCAGCAGCTTCATGGGGACAGAAACGTACTATGGCTACACCTTC CASSFMGTETYYGYTF few TRBJ1-2 TRBV7-9 TRBD1
TGTGCCAGCAGTGTAGTTTGGGTCTATTCGTCGGGACGGGTCATCTACGAGCAGTACTTC CASSVVWVYSSGRVIYEQYF many TRBJ2-7 TRBV6-4 NA
TGTGCCAGCAGCGATATTACTCCGGGAGGGGGCCGCGGCTACACCTTC CASSDITPGGGRGYTF NA TRBJ1-2 TRBV2 TRBD1
TGTGCCAGCAGCTTGGCCGGGTCGAACGAGCAGTACTTC CASSLAGSNEQYF NA TRBJ2-7 TRBV5-8 NA
TGTGCCAGCAGCGTAGGGCCAGGAAGAGGAAACACCATATATTTT CASSVGPGRGNTIYF few TRBJ1-3 TRBV9 NA
TGTGCCGGCAGCCACGGGACTAGCGGATTCTACGAGCAGTACTTC CAGSHGTSGFYEQYF NA TRBJ2-7 TRBV21-1 NA
TGCGCCAGCAGCTTGGAGGGAATTCAAAGGACTGAAGCTTTCTTT CASSLEGIQRTEAFF NA TRBJ1-1 TRBV5-1 NA
TGTGCCACCAGCCCAGGGGCAGGGCTACAGCCCCAGCATTTT CATSPGAGLQPQHF few TRBJ1-5 TRBV15 NA
TGTGCCAGCAGCTTATCGGGTTACACCGGGGAGCTGTTTTTT CASSLSGYTGELFF NA TRBJ2-2 TRBV7-2 NA
TGTGCCAGCAGGCCATCTAGCGGGAGGTGGATACCTCTCGGCACAGATACGCAGTATTTT CASRPSSGRWIPLGTDTQYF NA TRBJ2-3 TRBV27 TRBD2
TGCAGCGTGCTGAAGACAGGGGGTGAGCAGTACTTC CSVLKTGGEQYF many TRBJ2-7 TRBV29-1 TRBD1
TGCAGTGCCGATATGAACCTCGGGGGCAATGAGCAGTTCTTC CSADMNLGGNEQFF few TRBJ2-1 TRBV20-1 NA